This TCR beta chain was retrieved from a study of regulatory T cells in long-lasting Graves disease (dated by TCRdb to about 2021). Concerning the study at large: Patients with newly diagnosed Graves' disease had been on antithyroid drugs for under 3 months. Peripheral blood TCR sequencing and RNA sequencing compared persistent Graves' disease patients with newly diagnosed Graves' disease patients. The study took place in China and was registered as a clinical trial. A total of 33 samples were covered by TCR sequencing, comprising some 13 persistent and about 20 newly diagnosed Graves' disease patients.

The table lists this clonotype with many counts. The antigen it recognizes is unknown. Per-base quality was not reported, and no clone a single base away is much larger than it. To prepare the library, multiplex PCR was applied. TCRdb lists the instrument as Illumina HiSeq 4000. TCR beta libraries were built with iRepertoire HTBI primers and Arm-PCR amplification of CDR3 regions. Gel purification was performed on PCR products prior to sequencing. Under the source paper's analysis protocol: Across samples, around 58 TRBV and 13 to 15 TRBJ segments were identified and used for gene usage analysis of CDR3 amino acid clonotypes. COPE and FqMerger were used to merge filtered high-quality paired reads into contigs. Contigs were aligned with BLAST to IMGT TRBV, TRBD and TRBJ reference genes, and CDR3 was defined per IMGT. Any clonotype with a frequency above 0.1% was counted as a highly expanded clone. Repertoire diversity was measured by Shannon entropy, and V-J evenness by the Gini coefficient. Public clonotypes were defined as clonotypes shared by more than one individual. The public sequencing data were trimmed at Q25 with fastp and processed into clonotypes with MiXCR by TCRdb, which kept only in-frame beta chains. Entries that share a CDR3 protein sequence are merged under the most common genes and DNA. The V and J calls and clone size come from TCRdb's table, not from the authors' own analysis. For this sample there are 450,000 to 600,000 distinct CDR3 sequences; about 16% appear just once. 12% of the sample belongs to the ten largest clones.

From V the trimming removes 6 bases and from J it removes 5 bases, while the gene matches leave 8 bases of the junction unaccounted for. The CDR3 contains 14 residues, cysteine and phenylalanine counted. Solely the CDR3 DNA is kept, with 42 bases framed from the first base. Sequences MDHEN (CDR1) and SYDVKM (CDR2) are obtained from the germline V gene. Beyond this particular receptor, the publication reports: Sequencing and analysis were restricted to the TCR beta chain. More public clonotypes were shared among persistent patients (2,741) than among newly diagnosed patients (more than 900). As a limitation, the authors acknowledged that the small sample size may reduce accuracy. Persistent disease showed preferential use of TRBV28, TRBJ1-2 and TRBJ2-5, whereas newly diagnosed disease favored TRBV20-1 and TRBJ2-1. Compared with newly diagnosed patients, persistent Graves' disease patients had lower TCR Shannon entropy and fewer highly expanded clones, which suggests clonal expansion. Because the primary lesion, thyroid tissue, could not be accessed, the study looked at peripheral blood alone.

In light of the paper, this sample's time point label describes: newly diagnosed GD, antithyroid drugs for less than 3 months. For both TCR sequencing and RNA sequencing, RNA was extracted from PBMCs in TRIzol. The diagnosis of Graves' disease followed American Thyroid Association guidelines. Recruitment of patients was carried out at an endocrinology department in Xi'an, China. Each patient gave approximately 10 milliliters of peripheral blood, collected in an EDTA anticoagulant tube. Ficoll Paque Plus density gradient separation was used to isolate PBMCs, and no additional T cell sorting was done. RNA quality was checked with an Agilent 2100 Bioanalyzer and agarose gel, and concentration with a NanoDrop 2000. Separately, the same data were catalogued under a study of T cells in Graves' hyperthyroidism and ophthalmopathy. Drawing on the second study: Stable Graves' hyperthyroidism was defined as no progression to ophthalmopathy during 18 months of follow-up. The hyperthyroidism patients were between 18 and 65 years old and newly diagnosed, with a disease duration of less than 2 months. The study excluded patients with uncontrolled infections, other autoimmune diseases, pregnancy or lactation. Diagnoses relied on clinical symptoms, serum thyroxine and TRAb, thyroid ultrasound and orbital computed tomography. For the first round of RT-PCR on the TCR CDR3, the HTBI primer set was used together with the Qiagen OneStep RT-PCR kit. Blood samples also contained most of the expanded thyroid clonotypes (frequency above 0.001), which suggests that blood repertoires may reflect thyroid immune responses. Ophthalmopathy was separated from stable hyperthyroidism by a 13 V-J signature model, with around 90% sensitivity and 81% to 82% specificity obtained in cross-validation and 80%/75% obtained in testing. During validation, the model predicted progression to ophthalmopathy a median of about 6.3 months ahead of onset, with approximately 71% sensitivity and 72% to 80% specificity. To identify TCR V-J signatures that set the groups apart, the researchers used a discovery cohort of 100 patients, made up of under 45 with Graves' ophthalmopathy and 57 with stable Graves' hyperthyroidism. Prospective prediction of ophthalmopathy was tested in an independent validation cohort consisting of 18 hyperthyroidism patients and approximately 16 patients who later progressed to ophthalmopathy. For training and testing, the roughly 100 patients in the discovery cohort were randomly divided in a 7:3 ratio. In roughly six Graves' hyperthyroidism patients, the study also compared T-cell repertoires from thyroid tissue with T-cell repertoires from blood. Following sampling, methimazole starting at 30 mg daily was given to hyperthyroidism patients, and high-dose intravenous methylprednisolone was given to ophthalmopathy patients. A second multiplex PCR round built the libraries, followed by size selection and purification. The libraries were sequenced on an Illumina HiSeq2000 using paired-end 100 bp reads. SOAPnuke was used to process the raw data, removing reads that contained adapters or uncalled bases, had a mean Phred below 15, or lacked an exact match to the constant primer or identifier. High-quality paired reads were merged using COPE v1.2.5, and each unique nucleotide sequence was defined as a clonotype. MiTCR v1.1 was used to align clonotypes to the IMGT TRBV, TRBD and TRBJ reference segments. The analysis was restricted to V-J combinations with a frequency above 0.0001, which together covered 99.2% of the repertoires. A TCS score was defined as the ratio of F50 (clonal expansion) to E x V (chaos), with BLOSUM62-based TCRdist applied between CDR3 peptides within each V-J. Welch's t-statistics and random forest reduced around 510 V-J features to 10 to 15, which were used in a naive Bayes classifier (R e1071). No statistical method was used to fix the sample size in advance, and group allocation was not hidden from the investigators. According to the paper, TCR Vbeta CDR3 sequencing was carried out on approximately 140 peripheral blood samples, which came from approximately 41 ophthalmopathy, some 73 hyperthyroidism and 17 progressor patients.

The chain couples TRBV28 to TRBJ2-7; a stretch of 9 junction bases matches TRBD2. The sequence derives from a man aged 40-50 years with Graves disease. Donor details come from another sample of the same person, matched by shared clones. Specimen: peripheral blood mononuclear cells (PBMCs), collected at new diagnosis, from a patient treated with antithyroid drugs. The CDR3: CASRGLAYGHEQYF. Read as DNA, the sequence is TGTGCCAGCAGGGGACTAGCTTACGGCCACGAGCAGTACTTC. Joined to the reference TRBV28 and TRBJ2-7 proteins, this CDR3 gives the full variable domain: DVKVTQSSRYLVKRTGEKVFLECVQDMDHENMFWYRQDPGLGLRLIYFSYDVKMKEKGDIPEGYSVSREKKERFSLILESASTNQTSMYLCASRGLAYGHEQYFGPGTRLTVT.